This T cell receptor (beta chain) is from a study of T cell changes during pregnancy in multiple sclerosis. TCRdb's table, derived via immunoSEQ multiplex PCR, lists solely in-frame clones and lacks some. The sample yields roughly 30,000 clones, over 65% seen once. V trimming: 3 bases; J trimming: 3 bases; junction bases outside the gene matches: 9. CDR3 length: 16 residues. The V gene's germline CDR1 is GTSNPN and CDR2 SVGIG (reference sequence). This clonotype was sampled from a female donor with multiple sclerosis, enrolled in a pregnancy study. Sample: CD8+ T cells from peripheral blood mononuclear cells, taken after pregnancy. The chain couples TRBV30 to TRBJ2-1, with 9 bases fitting TRBD1. CDR3 loop: CAWRPYRGRGYNEQFF. For the CDR3, the DNA is TGTGCCTGGAGGCCCTACAGGGGGCGCGGCTACAATGAGCAGTTCTTC.